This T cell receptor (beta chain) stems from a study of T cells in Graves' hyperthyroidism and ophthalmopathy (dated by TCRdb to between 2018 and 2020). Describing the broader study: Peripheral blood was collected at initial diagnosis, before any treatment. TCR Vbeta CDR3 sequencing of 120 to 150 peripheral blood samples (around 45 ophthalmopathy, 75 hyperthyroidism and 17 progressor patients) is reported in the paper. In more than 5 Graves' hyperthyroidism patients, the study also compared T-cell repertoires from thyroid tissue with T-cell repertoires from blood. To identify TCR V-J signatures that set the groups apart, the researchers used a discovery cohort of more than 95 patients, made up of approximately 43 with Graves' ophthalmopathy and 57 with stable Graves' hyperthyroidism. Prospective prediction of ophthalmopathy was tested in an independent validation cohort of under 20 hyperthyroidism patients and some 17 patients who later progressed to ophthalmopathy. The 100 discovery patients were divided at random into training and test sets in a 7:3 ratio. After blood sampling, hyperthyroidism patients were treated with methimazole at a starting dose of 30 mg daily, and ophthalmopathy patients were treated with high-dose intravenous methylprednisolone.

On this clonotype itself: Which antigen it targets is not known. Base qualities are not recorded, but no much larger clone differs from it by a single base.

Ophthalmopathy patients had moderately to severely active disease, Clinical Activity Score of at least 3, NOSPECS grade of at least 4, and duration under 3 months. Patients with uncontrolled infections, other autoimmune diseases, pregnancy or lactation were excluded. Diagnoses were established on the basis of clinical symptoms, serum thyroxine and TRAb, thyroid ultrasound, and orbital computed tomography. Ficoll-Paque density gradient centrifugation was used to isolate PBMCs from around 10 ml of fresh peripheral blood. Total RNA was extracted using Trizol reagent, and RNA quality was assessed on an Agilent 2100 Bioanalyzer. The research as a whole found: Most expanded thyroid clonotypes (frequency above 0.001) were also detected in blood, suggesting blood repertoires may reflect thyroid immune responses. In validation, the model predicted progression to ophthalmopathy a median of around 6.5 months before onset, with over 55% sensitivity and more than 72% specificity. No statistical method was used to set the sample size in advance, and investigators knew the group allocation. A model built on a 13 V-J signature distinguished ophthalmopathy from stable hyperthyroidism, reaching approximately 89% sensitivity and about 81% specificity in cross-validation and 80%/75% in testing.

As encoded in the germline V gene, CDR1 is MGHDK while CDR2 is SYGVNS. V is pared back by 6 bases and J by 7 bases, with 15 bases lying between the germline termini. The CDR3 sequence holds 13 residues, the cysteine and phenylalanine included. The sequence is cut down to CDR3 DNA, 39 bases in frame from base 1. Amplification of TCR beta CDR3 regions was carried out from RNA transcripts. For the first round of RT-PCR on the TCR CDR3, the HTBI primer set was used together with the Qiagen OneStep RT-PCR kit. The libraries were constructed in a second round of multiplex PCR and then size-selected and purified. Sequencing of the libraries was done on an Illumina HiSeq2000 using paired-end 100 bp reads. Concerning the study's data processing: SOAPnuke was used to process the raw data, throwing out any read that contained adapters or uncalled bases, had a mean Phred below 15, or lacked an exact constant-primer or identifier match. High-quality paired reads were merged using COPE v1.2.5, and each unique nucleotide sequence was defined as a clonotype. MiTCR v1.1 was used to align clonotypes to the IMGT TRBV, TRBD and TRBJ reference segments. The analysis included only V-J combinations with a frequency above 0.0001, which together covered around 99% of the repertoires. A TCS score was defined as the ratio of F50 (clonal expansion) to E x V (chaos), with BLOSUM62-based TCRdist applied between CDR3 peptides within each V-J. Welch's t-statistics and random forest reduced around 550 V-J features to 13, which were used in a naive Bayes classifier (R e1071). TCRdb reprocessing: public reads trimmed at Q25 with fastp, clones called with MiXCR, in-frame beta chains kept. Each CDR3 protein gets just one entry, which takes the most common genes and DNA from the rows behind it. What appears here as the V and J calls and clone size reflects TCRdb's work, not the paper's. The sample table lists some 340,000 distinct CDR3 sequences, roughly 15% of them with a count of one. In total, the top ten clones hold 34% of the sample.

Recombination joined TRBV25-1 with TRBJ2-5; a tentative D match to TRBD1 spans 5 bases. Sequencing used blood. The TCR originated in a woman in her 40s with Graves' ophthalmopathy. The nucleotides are TGTGCCAGCAGGAACTCAGGGTATTGGACCCAGTACTTC. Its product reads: CASRNSGYWTQYF.